A selection of T cell receptor beta chains follows, all from one sample in a study of Tregs in tolerant kidney transplant recipients. Antigens for these TCRs are unknown. Sequencing was performed with immunoSEQ multiplex PCR; in TCRdb, only in-frame clones are kept and a portion is missing. Among 2,500 to 3,500 clones listed, approximately 40% were seen once. Sequenced: Tregs from blood cultured with allogeneic cells. The receptors come from a human donor in good health. Both conserved end residues are part of each CDR3. A D gene is named only where the DNA matches it firmly. Where a row states a size, it is once, few, many or the class of an expanded clone; other rows omit it.

j_gene	abundance	v_gene	d_gene	CDR3aa	CDR3nt
TRBJ2-5	large	TRBV7-9	NA	CASSAQGYQETQYF	TGTGCCAGCAGCGCACAGGGTTACCAAGAGACCCAGTACTTC
TRBJ2-3	few	TRBV6-5	NA	CASGKGTPDTQYF	TGTGCCAGCGGGAAGGGTACCCCAGATACGCAGTATTTT
TRBJ1-5	NA	TRBV6-1	NA	CAISGEGYSNQPQHF	TGTGCCATCAGTGGGGAGGGTTATAGCAATCAGCCCCAGCATTTT
TRBJ2-7	few	TRBV18	TRBD1	CASSPRTGPEQYF	TGTGCCAGCTCACCCCGGACAGGTCCCGAGCAGTACTTC
TRBJ2-5	NA	TRBV7-9	TRBD2	CASSLMTSGGETQYF	TGTGCCAGCAGCTTAATGACTAGCGGGGGGGAGACCCAGTACTTC
TRBJ1-5	NA	TRBV21-1	NA	CASSKRKGTGGSDQPQHF	TGTGCCAGCAGCAAGCGAAAAGGGACAGGGGGCAGCGATCAGCCCCAGCATTTT
TRBJ2-3	NA	TRBV9	NA	CASSVAPSTDTQYF	TGTGCCAGCAGCGTAGCCCCTAGCACAGATACGCAGTATTTT
TRBJ1-4	medium-sized	TRBV6-6	NA	CASGGRQKELFF	TGTGCCAGCGGGGGGAGGCAGAAAGAACTGTTTTTT
TRBJ2-7	NA	TRBV6-1	TRBD2	CASSPRGGAYEQYF	TGTGCCAGCAGTCCCCGGGGGGGGGCCTACGAGCAGTACTTC
TRBJ2-6	NA	TRBV5-4	TRBD2	CASSFLLAGVSGANVLTF	TGTGCCAGCAGCTTCCTACTAGCGGGAGTATCAGGGGCCAACGTCCTGACTTTC
TRBJ1-1	few	TRBV5-1	NA	CASSLIDTRAFF	TGTGCCAGCAGCTTGATAGATACCCGGGCTTTCTTT
TRBJ2-7	NA	TRBV6-6	NA	CASSQGGAYEQYF	TGTGCCAGCAGTCAGGGTGGGGCCTACGAGCAGTACTTC
TRBJ2-5	NA	TRBV30	NA	CAWSVLETQYF	TGTGCCTGGAGTGTACTTGAGACCCAGTACTTC
TRBJ2-1	NA	TRBV2	NA	CASKVSGLGGNEQFF	TGTGCCAGCAAAGTCTCAGGACTAGGGGGCAATGAGCAGTTCTTC
TRBJ1-2	large	TRBV27	TRBD1	CANPTGAWGYTF	TGTGCCAACCCGACAGGGGCTTGGGGCTACACCTTC
TRBJ2-1	few	TRBV12-5	NA	CARERLSYNEQFF	TGTGCTAGGGAGAGACTCTCCTACAATGAGCAGTTCTTC
TRBJ1-4	medium-sized	TRBV14	NA	CASSQVRKYNEKLFF	TGTGCCAGCAGCCAAGTCCGGAAGTATAATGAAAAACTGTTTTTT
TRBJ1-1	medium-sized	TRBV7-8	NA	CASSLPVNGGAFF	TGTGCCAGCAGCTTGCCGGTGAATGGTGGAGCTTTCTTT
TRBJ2-5	few	TRBV30	TRBD2	CAWSIFRTSGGTQETQYF	TGTGCCTGGAGTATTTTTCGGACTAGCGGGGGTACCCAAGAGACCCAGTACTTC
TRBJ2-3	NA	TRBV5-1	NA	CASSLGQGGRTDTQYF	TGCGCCAGCAGCTTGGGACAGGGAGGACGCACAGATACGCAGTATTTT
TRBJ2-1	NA	TRBV11-2	NA	CASSLVGGIENEQFF	TGTGCCAGCAGCTTAGTAGGGGGTATCGAAAATGAGCAGTTCTTC
TRBJ2-1	NA	TRBV6-1	NA	CASSEMLSGSYNEQFF	TGTGCCAGCAGTGAAATGCTGTCGGGGTCCTACAATGAGCAGTTCTTC
TRBJ1-3	medium-sized	TRBV29-1	NA	CSVLRGGSGNTIYF	TGCAGCGTGCTGAGGGGGGGAAGTGGAAACACCATATATTTT
TRBJ1-5	few	TRBV6-1	TRBD1	CASSDLWTGLSNQPQHF	TGTGCCAGCAGTGACCTTTGGACAGGGCTTTCCAATCAGCCCCAGCATTTT
TRBJ1-5	large	TRBV7-9	NA	CASSLAGANQPQHF	TGTGCCAGCAGCTTAGCCGGGGCAAATCAGCCCCAGCATTTT
TRBJ2-6	NA	TRBV13	NA	CATPLVGKLWANVLTF	TGTGCCACCCCTCTCGTGGGTAAGCTCTGGGCCAACGTCCTGACTTTC
TRBJ1-2	NA	TRBV11-2	NA	CASSRESNYGYTF	TGTGCCAGCAGTAGGGAGTCTAACTATGGCTACACCTTC
TRBJ2-5	NA	TRBV2	NA	CASSEALWGGQIQTQYF	TGTGCCAGCAGTGAAGCGCTTTGGGGGGGACAGATACAGACCCAGTACTTC
TRBJ1-1	medium-sized	TRBV6-4	TRBD1	CASRQDRGDTEAFF	TGTGCCAGCAGGCAGGACAGGGGAGACACTGAAGCTTTCTTT
TRBJ2-2	NA	TRBV10-3	TRBD2	CAISRLSSGTAGELFF	TGTGCCATCAGCCGATTGTCTAGCGGGACCGCCGGGGAGCTGTTTTTT
TRBJ2-7	NA	TRBV5-1	NA	CASSTWTRGSYEQYF	TGCGCCAGCAGCACCTGGACACGGGGCTCCTACGAGCAGTACTTC
TRBJ2-3	few	TRBV19	TRBD2	CASSMLAGRGAGTDTQYF	TGTGCCAGTAGTATGCTAGCGGGTCGGGGGGCGGGCACAGATACGCAGTATTTT
TRBJ2-3	NA	TRBV5-1	TRBD2	CASSFRTSGGGDTQYF	TGCGCCAGCAGCTTCCGGACTAGCGGGGGCGGAGATACGCAGTATTTT
TRBJ2-7	NA	TRBV9	NA	CASSVGAISYEQYF	TGTGCCAGCAGCGTAGGGGCGATCTCCTACGAGCAGTACTTC
TRBJ1-2	NA	TRBV6-6	TRBD1	CASSYARQGSYGYTF	TGTGCCAGCAGTTACGCCCGACAGGGATCGTATGGCTACACCTTC
TRBJ1-3	few	TRBV18	NA	CASSPYLGNTIYF	TGTGCCAGCTCACCATACCTCGGAAACACCATATATTTT
TRBJ2-7	NA	TRBV7-9	NA	CASSFRGLVFEQYF	TGTGCCAGCAGCTTCCGGGGTCTCGTTTTCGAGCAGTACTTC
TRBJ2-1	NA	TRBV29-1	NA	CSVVLSYNEQFF	TGCAGCGTTGTGCTGAGCTACAATGAGCAGTTCTTC
TRBJ2-2	NA	TRBV25-1	TRBD1	CASSEWATGEAGELFF	TGTGCCAGCAGTGAATGGGCGACAGGGGAGGCCGGGGAGCTGTTTTTT
TRBJ2-7	NA	TRBV6-5	TRBD2	CASSLLGRGSYEQYF	TGTGCCAGCAGTCTCCTGGGGAGGGGCTCCTACGAGCAGTACTTC
TRBJ2-3	NA	TRBV6-5	NA	CASSYSRVTDTQYF	TGTGCCAGCAGTTACTCCCGGGTCACAGATACGCAGTATTTT
TRBJ1-1	medium-sized	TRBV11-2	TRBD1	CASSSRTGGWMNTEAFF	TGTGCCAGCAGCAGTCGGACAGGGGGTTGGATGAACACTGAAGCTTTCTTT
TRBJ1-5	NA	TRBV7-8	NA	CASSLDISQPQHF	TGTGCCAGCAGCTTAGACATATCCCAGCCCCAGCATTTT
TRBJ2-2	NA	TRBV7-2	NA	CASTSWFGVPGELFF	TGTGCCAGCACCTCCTGGTTCGGGGTCCCCGGGGAGCTGTTTTTT
TRBJ2-7	once	TRBV4-2	TRBD2	CASSLLAGAPNYEQYF	TGTGCCAGCAGCTTATTAGCGGGGGCCCCAAACTACGAGCAGTACTTC
TRBJ1-3	NA	TRBV18	NA	CASSPWDNGNTIYF	TGTGCCAGCTCACCCTGGGACAACGGAAACACCATATATTTT
TRBJ1-2	NA	TRBV5-5	NA	CASSFTPSYGYTF	TGTGCCAGCAGCTTTACACCTAGCTATGGCTACACCTTC
TRBJ2-7	few	TRBV9	TRBD1	CASSGTGEQYF	TGTGCCAGCAGCGGGACAGGCGAGCAGTACTTC
TRBJ1-1	few	TRBV5-1	NA	CASSLIIGMNTEAFF	TGCGCCAGCAGCTTGATCATCGGAATGAACACTGAAGCTTTCTTT
TRBJ2-2	NA	TRBV5-1	NA	CASSLAPSGGELFF	TGCGCCAGCAGCTTGGCCCCAAGCGGGGGGGAGCTGTTTTTT
TRBJ1-2	few	TRBV6-6	NA	CASSRLGYGYTF	TGTGCCAGCAGTAGATTGGGCTATGGCTACACCTTC
TRBJ1-2	few	TRBV9	NA	CASSFSPGIGYTF	TGTGCCAGCAGCTTCTCTCCTGGGATAGGCTACACCTTC
TRBJ2-1	once	TRBV5-1	NA	CASSSYYEQFF	TGCGCCAGCAGCTCGTATTATGAGCAGTTCTTC
TRBJ2-7	NA	TRBV2	TRBD1	CASSDRGIYEQYF	TGTGCCAGCAGTGACAGGGGGATATACGAGCAGTACTTC
TRBJ1-6	NA	TRBV11-1	NA	CASSLVTSPLHF	TGTGCCAGCAGCTTAGTAACCTCACCCCTCCACTTT
TRBJ1-1	NA	TRBV5-6	NA	CASSLLDRENTEAFF	TGTGCCAGCAGCTTGCTTGACAGAGAGAACACTGAAGCTTTCTTT
TRBJ2-1	NA	TRBV5-4	NA	CASSLGFYNEQFF	TGTGCCAGCAGCTTGGGATTCTACAATGAGCAGTTCTTC
TRBJ2-7	few	TRBV25-1	TRBD2	CASGTSQTYEQYF	TGTGCCAGCGGGACTAGCCAAACCTACGAGCAGTACTTC
TRBJ2-3	NA	TRBV15	NA	CATSREWTPLSTDTQYF	TGTGCCACCAGCAGGGAGTGGACACCGCTTAGCACAGATACGCAGTATTTT